Below are 10 T cell receptor beta chains sequenced from a single sample in a study of T cell changes during pregnancy in multiple sclerosis. Clones were sequenced by immunoSEQ multiplex PCR, and TCRdb holds only the in-frame ones, with some missing. This repertoire shows roughly 100,000 clones, less than 95% found once; its top ten account for 0.7% to 0.9%. The sample was peripheral blood, taken in the second trimester of pregnancy. The source of these receptors is a female donor in good health, enrolled as a control in a pregnancy study.

This clone appeared once. This sequence joins TRBV5-1 and TRBJ2-1, with 12 bases lining up with TRBD2. The germline V gene encodes CDR1 SGHRS and CDR2 YFSETQ. CDR3 length: 16 amino acids. Trimming cost V 4 bases and J 6 bases; bases outside gene matches: 8. CDR3 sequence: CASSVILAGGPNEQFF. The CDR3, as DNA: TGCGCCAGCAGCGTCATCCTAGCGGGAGGGCCCAATGAGCAGTTCTTC.

The gene calls are TRBV7-2 and TRBJ2-6; unclear D gene. V dropped 3 bases and J dropped 0 bases, with 6 bases sitting between them. The CDR3 consists of 15 residues. Germline V gene data show CDR1 as SGHTA and CDR2 as FQGNSA. CDR3 sequence reads: CASSFTYSGANVLTF. CDR3 DNA: TGTGCCAGCAGCTTCACCTACTCTGGGGCCAACGTCCTGACTTTC.

The J gene is TRBJ2-3, the V gene TRBV14, with D perhaps matching TRBD2 (6 bases). Germline V gene lookup returns CDR1 SGHDN and CDR2 FVKESK. This CDR3 region has 18 residues. V lost 4 bases and J 4 bases, leaving 24 bases between the germline ends. CDR3 region: CASSPGGSGYMTADTQYF. CDR3 coding DNA: TGTGCCAGCAGCCCCGGGGGTAGCGGCTACATGACCGCAGATACGCAGTATTTT. Full variable domain (rest looked up from reference TRBV14 and TRBJ2-3): EAGVTQFPSHSVIEKGQTVTLRCDPISGHDNLYWYRRVMGKEIKFLLHFVKESKQDESGMPNNRFLAERTGGTYSTLKVQPAELEDSGVYFCASSPGGSGYMTADTQYFGPGTRLTVL.

This chain links TRBV7-9 with TRBJ1-2, with 9 bases aligning to TRBD1. The CDR3 has 14 residues. Germline V gives CDR1 SEHNR, CDR2 FQNEAQ (reference sequence). V gave up 6 bases and J gave up 2 bases; unmatched junction bases: 4. The CDR3 sequence: CASSRTGGNYGYTF. DNA of the CDR3: TGTGCCAGCAGTCGAACAGGGGGCAACTATGGCTACACCTTC.

The chain recombines TRBV11-2 with TRBJ1-1; 7 bases align to TRBD1. Germline loops: CDR1 SGHAT, CDR2 FQNNGV. The J segment lost 0 bases and the V segment lost 4 bases, leaving 8 bases of the junction unmatched. The CDR3 covers 16 residues. Here the CDR3 DNA reads TGTGCCAGCAGCTCCTGGACAGGACTGATGAACACTGAAGCTTTCTTT. Translation gives CASSSWTGLMNTEAFF.

A few counts support this clone. The rearrangement joins TRBV5-1 to TRBJ1-4, with TRBD1 matching 9 bases. Per germline, CDR1 SGHRS and CDR2 YFSETQ. Unmatched junction bases numbered 12, after V lost 3 bases and J lost 6 bases. This CDR3 spans 17 amino acids. The DNA for the CDR3 is TGCGCCAGCAGCTCTGTGGGGGACAGGGAGACGGATGAAAAACTGTTTTTT. Translating gives CASSSVGDRETDEKLFF.

The gene calls are TRBV4-3 and TRBJ1-2; TRBD1 is a possible D gene (6 bases). The CDR3 has 14 residues. The V end lost 4 bases, the J end lost 6 bases, and 15 bases lay between the germline ends. Per germline, CDR1 LGHNA and CDR2 YSLEER. CDR3 loop: CASSRNGHRDGYTF. CDR3 nucleotides: TGCGCCAGCAGCCGGAATGGCCACAGGGATGGCTACACCTTC.

V usage is TRBV10-2 and J usage is TRBJ2-6; no clear D. Germline assignment: CDR1 WSHSY and CDR2 SAAADI. CDR3 size: 16 residues. The V and J ends lost 2 bases and 0 bases respectively, with 8 bases between them. CDR3 DNA: TGCGCCAGCAGTGAGGCCAGGTCCTCTGGGGCCAACGTCCTGACTTTC. The encoded protein is CASSEARSSGANVLTF.

The genes are TRBV10-2 and TRBJ1-4, with a weak D call TRBD1 (6 bases). Trimming removed 1 base from V and 8 bases from J, with 20 bases in between. Germline-derived CDR1 and CDR2 are WSHSY and SAAADI. CDR3 size: 17 residues. DNA of the CDR3: TGCGCCAGCAGTGAGTTCGAGGGTACAGGGATTTTAGAAAAACTGTTTTTT. The encoded protein is CASSEFEGTGILEKLFF.

The chain uses TRBV10-3 and TRBJ2-1; D is uncertain. The CDR3 has 13 amino acids. Germline-derived CDR1 and CDR2 are ENHRY and SYGVKD. The ends were cut back, 2 bases at V and 4 bases at J, with 6 bases in the middle. CDR3 DNA sequence: TGTGCCATCAGTGAGAACTATTACAATGAGCAGTTCTTC. Protein product: CAISENYYNEQFF.